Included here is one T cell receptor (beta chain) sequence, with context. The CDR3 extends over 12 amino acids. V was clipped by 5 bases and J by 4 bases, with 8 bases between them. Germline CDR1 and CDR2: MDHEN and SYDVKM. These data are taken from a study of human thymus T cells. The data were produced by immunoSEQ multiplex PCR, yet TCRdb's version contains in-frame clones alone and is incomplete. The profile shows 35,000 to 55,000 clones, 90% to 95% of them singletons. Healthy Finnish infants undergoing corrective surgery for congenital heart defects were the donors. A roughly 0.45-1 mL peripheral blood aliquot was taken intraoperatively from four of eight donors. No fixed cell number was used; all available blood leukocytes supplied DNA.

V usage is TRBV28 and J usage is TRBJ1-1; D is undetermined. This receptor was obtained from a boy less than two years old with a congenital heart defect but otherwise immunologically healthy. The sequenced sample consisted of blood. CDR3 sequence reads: CASSRIRTEAFF. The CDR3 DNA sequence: TGTGCCAGCAGTAGAATTCGCACTGAAGCTTTCTTT. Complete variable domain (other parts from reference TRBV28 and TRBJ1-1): DVKVTQSSRYLVKRTGEKVFLECVQDMDHENMFWYRQDPGLGLRLIYFSYDVKMKEKGDIPEGYSVSREKKERFSLILESASTNQTSMYLCASSRIRTEAFFGQGTRLTVV.